The entry that follows covers one TCR beta chain sequence. No antigen is known for it. The data were taken from a study of CD8+ T cells in alopecia areata. The CDR3 loop spans 15 amino acids. Trimming left V 4 bases short and J 7 bases short, with 18 bases between. Germline V gives CDR1 SGHRS, CDR2 YFSETQ. Study-wide results and caveats: Given one nonresponder, whether baseline CD8+ expansion relates to response remains uncertain. Many expanded lesional clones persisted in scalp and blood during tofacitinib treatment.

Reverse transcribed after extraction, RNA yielded cDNA as the sequencing template. Assay: immunoSEQ multiplex PCR; the TCRdb copy retains only in-frame clones and omits some. Of around 70,000 clones listed, around 29% are singletons. Described treatment: oral pan-JAK inhibitor, 5-10 mg twice daily. The V gene is TRBV5-1, the J gene TRBJ2-4, with D perhaps TRBD2 (6 bases). The receptor comes from a human donor with alopecia areata. The sample here was CD8+ T cells sorted from blood, taken at week 4, from a patient treated with tofacitinib. CDR3 sequence reads: CASSPPGGGRNIQYF. For the CDR3, the DNA is TGCGCCAGCAGCCCGCCCGGGGGTGGTCGGAACATTCAGTACTTC.